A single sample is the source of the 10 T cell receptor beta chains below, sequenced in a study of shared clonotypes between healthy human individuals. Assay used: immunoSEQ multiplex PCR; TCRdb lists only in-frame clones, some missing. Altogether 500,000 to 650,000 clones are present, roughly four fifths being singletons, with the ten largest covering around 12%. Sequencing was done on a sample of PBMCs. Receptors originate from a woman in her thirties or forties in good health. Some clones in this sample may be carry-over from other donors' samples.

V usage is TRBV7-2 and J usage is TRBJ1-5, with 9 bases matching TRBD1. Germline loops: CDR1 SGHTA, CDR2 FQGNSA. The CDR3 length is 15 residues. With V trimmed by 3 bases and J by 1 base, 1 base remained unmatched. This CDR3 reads CASSLDRGSNQPQHF. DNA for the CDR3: TGTGCCAGCAGCTTGGACAGGGGCAGCAATCAGCCCCAGCATTTT.

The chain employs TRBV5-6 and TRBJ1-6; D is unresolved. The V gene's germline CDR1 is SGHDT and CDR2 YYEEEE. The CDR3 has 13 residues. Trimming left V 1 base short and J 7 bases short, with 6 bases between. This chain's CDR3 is CASSLFLNSPLHF. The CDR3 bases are TGTGCCAGCAGCTTGTTCCTGAATTCACCCCTCCACTTT.

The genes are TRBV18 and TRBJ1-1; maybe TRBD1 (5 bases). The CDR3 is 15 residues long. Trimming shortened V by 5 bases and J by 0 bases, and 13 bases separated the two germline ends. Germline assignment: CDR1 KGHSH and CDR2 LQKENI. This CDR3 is CASSSTGFMNTEAFF. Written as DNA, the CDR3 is TGTGCCAGCTCATCTACAGGCTTCATGAACACTGAAGCTTTCTTT.

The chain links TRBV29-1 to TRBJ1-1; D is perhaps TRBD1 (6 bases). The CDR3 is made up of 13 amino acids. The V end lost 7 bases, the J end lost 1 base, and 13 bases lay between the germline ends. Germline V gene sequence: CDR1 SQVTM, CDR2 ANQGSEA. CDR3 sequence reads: CSALRGGNTEAFF. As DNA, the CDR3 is TGCAGCGCCCTGAGGGGGGGGAACACTGAAGCTTTCTTT.

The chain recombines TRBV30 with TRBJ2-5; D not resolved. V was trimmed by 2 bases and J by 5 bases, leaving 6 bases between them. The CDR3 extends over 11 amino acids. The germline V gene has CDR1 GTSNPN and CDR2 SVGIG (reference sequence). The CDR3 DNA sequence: TGTGCCTGGAGTACCGTGGAGACCCAGTACTTC. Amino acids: CAWSTVETQYF.

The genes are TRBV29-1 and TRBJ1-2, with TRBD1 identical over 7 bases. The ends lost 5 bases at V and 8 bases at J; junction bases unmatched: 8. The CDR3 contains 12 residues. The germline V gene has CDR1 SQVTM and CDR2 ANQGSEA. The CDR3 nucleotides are TGCAGCGTTCTTGACAGGGTTCGAGGCTACACCTTC. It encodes CSVLDRVRGYTF.

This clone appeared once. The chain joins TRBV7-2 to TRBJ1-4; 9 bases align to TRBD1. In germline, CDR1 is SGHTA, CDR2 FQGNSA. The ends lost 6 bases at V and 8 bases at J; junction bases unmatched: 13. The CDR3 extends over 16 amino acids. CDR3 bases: TGTGCCAGCAGTTTCCTGTCTGGGACAGGGACGGAAAAACTGTTTTTT. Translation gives CASSFLSGTGTEKLFF.

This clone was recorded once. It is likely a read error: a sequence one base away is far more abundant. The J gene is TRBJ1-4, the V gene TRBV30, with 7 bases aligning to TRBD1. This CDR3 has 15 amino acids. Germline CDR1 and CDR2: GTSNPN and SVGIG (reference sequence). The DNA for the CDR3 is TGTGCCTGGGGCCCCCAGACAGGGCTTAGGGAAAAACTGCTTTTT. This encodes CAWGPQTGLREKLLF.

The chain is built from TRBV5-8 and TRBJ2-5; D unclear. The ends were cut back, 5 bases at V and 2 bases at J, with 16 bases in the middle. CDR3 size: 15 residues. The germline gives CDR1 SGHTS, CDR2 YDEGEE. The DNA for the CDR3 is TGTGCCAGCAGTTCCCGTCAGCCACGACAAGAGACCCAGTACTTC. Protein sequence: CASSSRQPRQETQYF.

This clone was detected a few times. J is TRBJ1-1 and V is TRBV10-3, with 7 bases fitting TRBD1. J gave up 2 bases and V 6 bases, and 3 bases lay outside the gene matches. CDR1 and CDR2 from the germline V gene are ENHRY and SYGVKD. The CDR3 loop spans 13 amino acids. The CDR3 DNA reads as TGTGCCATCAGGCAGGGGGGTAACACTGAAGCTTTCTTT. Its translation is CAIRQGGNTEAFF.